The clone carrying this T cell receptor (beta chain) appeared a few times. Between the trimmed V and J ends, which lost 7 bases and 0 bases, there was a span of 9 bases. This CDR3 is built from 13 residues. Germline V lookup: CDR1 MNHEY, CDR2 SMNVEV (reference sequence). The data stem from a study of cytomegalovirus exposure and HLA in healthy donors. This PCR relied on a set of 60 Vbeta primers and 13 Jbeta primers. Clones were read by immunoSEQ multiplex PCR, and TCRdb kept only the in-frame ones, dropping some. This table holds 95,000 to 150,000 clones, more than 60% found once. V usage is TRBV27 and J usage is TRBJ1-1; D is undetermined. This clonotype was sampled from a woman aged 55-70 years in good health and CMV-seropositive. The specimen sequenced was PBMCs. The CDR3 DNA reads as TGTGCCAGCATCTCCCGGGTGAACACTGAAGCTTTCTTT. Translation gives CASISRVNTEAFF.